This passage covers 23 T cell receptor beta chains from one sample sequenced in a study of regulatory T cells in long-lasting Graves disease. Construction of TCR beta libraries relied on iRepertoire HTBI primers and on Arm-PCR targeting CDR3 regions. TCRdb recomputed calls from the multiplex PCR reads with MiXCR, one row per CDR3 protein. This table holds roughly 560,000 distinct CDR3 sequences, about 16% found once. Time point reported: newly diagnosed GD, antithyroid drugs for less than 3 months. Isolated PBMC RNA provided the starting material for the TCR library. These records were also assigned to another study, of T cells in Graves' hyperthyroidism and ophthalmopathy.

Sequencing was performed on peripheral blood mononuclear cells (PBMCs), taken at new diagnosis, from a patient treated with antithyroid drugs. The receptors stem from a woman aged 35-65 years with Graves disease.

This clonotype showed up just a few times. The chain has TRBV6-1 and TRBJ1-6, with D tentatively TRBD1 (6 bases). V was clipped by 6 bases and J by 4 bases, with 10 bases between them. CDR3 size: 14 residues. Looked up from germline, CDR1 is MNHNS and CDR2 is SASEGT. The CDR3 nucleotides are TGTGCCAGCAGCCCAGACAGGTATAATTCACCCCTCCACTTT. Translating it yields CASSPDRYNSPLHF.

This clonotype was recorded once. The rearrangement links TRBV30 to TRBJ1-6, with 10 bases identical to TRBD1. V dropped 0 bases and J dropped 9; count of bases not matched to a gene: 5. The V gene's germline CDR1 is GTSNPN and CDR2 SVGIG (reference sequence). The CDR3 totals 15 residues. The CDR3 coding sequence is TGTGCCTGGAGTGTGACAGGGGGCGCGGGTTCACCCCTCCACTTT. Translating it yields CAWSVTGGAGSPLHF.

The V call is TRBV27, the J call TRBJ2-1; 10 bases line up with TRBD2. This CDR3 comprises 15 residues. V was clipped by 10 bases and J by 4 bases; unmatched bases: 10. Germline CDR1 MNHEY, CDR2 SMNVEV (reference sequence). The CDR3 bases are TGTGCCACACGGACTAGCGGACATAATTACAATGAGCAGTTCTTC. It is translated as CATRTSGHNYNEQFF.

V gene TRBV7-9 combines with J gene TRBJ2-5, with TRBD2 matching over 11 bases. The CDR3 has 16 amino acids. Germline CDR1 SEHNR, CDR2 FQNEAQ (reference sequence). V dropped 5 bases and J dropped 3; count of bases not matched to a gene: 8. CDR3 sequence reads: CASSLFLLAGEETQYF. CDR3 bases: TGTGCCAGCAGCCTCTTTTTACTAGCGGGGGAAGAGACCCAGTACTTC.

V and J are TRBV14 and TRBJ1-1; 7 bases match TRBD1. The CDR3 sequence is 13 residues long. V lost 5 bases and J lost 5; bases outside the gene matches: 5. The germline gives CDR1 SGHDN, CDR2 FVKESK. CDR3 bases: TGTGCCAGCAGCGCACAGGGGAGGACTGAAGCTTTCTTT. Translated: CASSAQGRTEAFF. Combining the CDR3 with reference TRBV14 and TRBJ1-1 gives the whole variable domain EAGVTQFPSHSVIEKGQTVTLRCDPISGHDNLYWYRRVMGKEIKFLLHFVKESKQDESGMPNNRFLAERTGGTYSTLKVQPAELEDSGVYFCASSAQGRTEAFFGQGTRLTVV.

The CDR3 loop is CASSQGGSSNQPQHF. CDR3 DNA: TGTGCCAGCAGCCAAGGGGGCAGTAGCAATCAGCCCCAGCATTTT. This chain uses TRBV3-1 with TRBJ1-5; D possibly corresponds to TRBD1 (5 bases). The V and J ends lost 1 base and 0 bases respectively, with 7 bases between them. Germline assignment: CDR1 LGHDT and CDR2 YNNKEL (reference sequence). This CDR3 spans 15 amino acids. Full variable domain (rest looked up from reference TRBV3-1 and TRBJ1-5): DTAVSQTPKYLVTQMGNDKSIKCEQNLGHDTMYWYKQDSKKFLKIMFSYNNKELIINETVPNRFSPKSPDKAHLNLHINSLELGDSAVYFCASSQGGSSNQPQHFGDGTRLSIL.

Many counts were recorded for this clonotype. The J gene is TRBJ1-5, the V gene TRBV2, with unresolved D. The V end was cut by 4 bases, the J end by 7 bases, with 11 bases between. CDR1 and CDR2 from the germline V gene are SNHLY and FYNNEI. This CDR3 is 13 amino acids long. The CDR3 sequence is CASSGLGRQPQHF. As DNA, the CDR3 is TGTGCCAGCAGTGGATTGGGGAGACAGCCCCAGCATTTT. The complete variable domain, with remaining parts taken from reference TRBV2 and TRBJ1-5, reads EPEVTQTPSHQVTQMGQEVILRCVPISNHLYFYWYRQILGQKVEFLVSFYNNEISEKSEIFDDQFSVERPDGSNFTLKIRSTKLEDSAMYFCASSGLGRQPQHFGDGTRLSIL.

In its sample, this clonotype was seen a few times. The gene calls are TRBV12-3 or TRBV12-4 and TRBJ1-2; D ambiguous. Trimming pared 1 base from V and 7 bases from J, leaving 7 bases between. The CDR3 loop spans 12 amino acids. The CDR3 here is CASSLGFAGYTF. In nucleotides, the CDR3 is TGTGCCAGCAGTTTAGGGTTTGCTGGCTACACCTTC.

This clonotype showed up just a few times. This sequence may be a read error, since a much larger clone differs from it by one base. This chain uses TRBV2 with TRBJ2-1; unclear D gene. The CDR3 extends over 9 amino acids. Germline V gene data show CDR1 as SNHLY and CDR2 as FYNNEI. The CDR3 sequence: CANRNGQFF. The CDR3 coding sequence is TGTGCCAACCGGAATGGGCAGTTCTTC.

This clonotype has more than one count but fewer than ten. The genes are TRBV7-9 and TRBJ1-2; unclear D gene. Germline assignment: CDR1 SEHNR and CDR2 FQNEAQ (reference sequence). The CDR3 is 13 amino acids. The ends were cut back, 5 bases at V and 4 bases at J, with 11 bases in the middle. CDR3 nucleotides: TGTGCCAGCAGCCAGGACGGCTTCTATGGCTACACCTTC. Amino acids: CASSQDGFYGYTF.

This clonotype was picked up many times. The V and J genes are TRBV7-3 and TRBJ2-5; weak D call: TRBD2 (6 bases). V lost 2 bases and J lost 0, with 16 bases in between. Germline CDR1 SGHTA, CDR2 FQGTGA. The CDR3 consists of 17 residues. The CDR3 coding sequence is TGTGCCAGCAGCTTAGGCCCTCCCGGGACTTACCAAGAGACCCAGTACTTC. Translating it yields CASSLGPPGTYQETQYF. The full variable domain, in which reference TRBV7-3 and TRBJ2-5 provide the parts outside the CDR3, is GAGVSQTPSNKVTEKGKYVELRCDPISGHTALYWYRQSLGQGPEFLIYFQGTGAADDSGLPNDRFFAVRPEGSVSTLKIQRTERGDSAVYLCASSLGPPGTYQETQYFGPGTRLLVL.

V gene TRBV20-1 combines with J gene TRBJ1-2; unclear D gene. V shed 7 bases and J shed 4 bases, with 16 bases lying between them. There are 13 residues in the CDR3. Germline CDR1 and CDR2: DFQATT and SNEGSKA (reference sequence). The chain's CDR3 is CSVNSRFPYGYTF. CDR3 DNA sequence: TGCAGTGTCAACAGCCGGTTTCCCTATGGCTACACCTTC.

This chain connects TRBV7-3 to TRBJ1-6; the D is unclear. Germline-derived CDR1 and CDR2 are SGHTA and FQGTGA. CDR3 length: 14 residues. V lost 5 bases and J lost 6, with 11 bases in between. The chain's CDR3 is CASSPSGGNSPLHF. The CDR3 region has the DNA TGTGCCAGCAGCCCCTCGGGAGGTAATTCACCCCTCCACTTT. Full variable domain (outside the CDR3, taken from reference TRBV7-3 and TRBJ1-6): GAGVSQTPSNKVTEKGKYVELRCDPISGHTALYWYRQSLGQGPEFLIYFQGTGAADDSGLPNDRFFAVRPEGSVSTLKIQRTERGDSAVYLCASSPSGGNSPLHFGNGTRLTVT.

This clonotype has only a few counts. V gene TRBV12-3 or TRBV12-4 combines with J gene TRBJ1-1; maybe TRBD1 (6 bases). The CDR3 consists of 15 residues. Trimming left V 2 bases short and J 8 bases short, with 18 bases between. The CDR3, as DNA: TGTGCCAGCAGTTTATCCCCGAGTGGGCAGGGGGAAGCTTTCTTT. This codes for CASSLSPSGQGEAFF.

This clonotype appeared many times. The chain links TRBV2 to TRBJ1-6, with D perhaps TRBD1 (6 bases). The CDR3 runs 14 residues. Deletions cut 7 bases from V and 6 bases from J, with 13 bases between. The germline V gene has CDR1 SNHLY and CDR2 FYNNEI. The CDR3 DNA reads as TGTGCCAGCAAAACAGGGATCTCTAATTCACCCCTCCACTTT. Translated, it gives CASKTGISNSPLHF.

V usage is TRBV24-1 and J usage is TRBJ2-2; D perhaps matches TRBD2 (6 bases). The CDR3 sequence is 17 residues long. V dropped 4 bases and J dropped 3 bases, with 17 bases sitting between them. Germline V lookup: CDR1 KGHDR, CDR2 SFDVKD. The CDR3 bases are TGTGCCACCAGTGACCCCTTGGGAGGACGGCACACCGGGGAGCTGTTTTTT. Its protein is CATSDPLGGRHTGELFF.

This clonotype came up once. With a much larger clone just one base away, this may be a read error. This rearrangement joins TRBV24-1 to TRBJ2-1, with 8 bases matching TRBD2. Germline loops: CDR1 KGHDR, CDR2 SFDVKD. V dropped 12 bases and J dropped 4; count of bases not matched to a gene: 7. The CDR3 is 13 amino acids. The CDR3 DNA is TGTGCCGCGTCCACTAGCGGTTACAATGAGCAGTTCTTC. This sequence encodes CAASTSGYNEQFF.

Turning to this clonotype: The junction departs from the called germline gene at one end, perhaps through a read error. The chain uses TRBV7-3 and TRBJ2-1, with 12 bases identical to TRBD2. The V gene's germline CDR1 is SGHTA and CDR2 FQGTGA. This CDR3 region has 15 residues. CDR3 region: CASSSTGTSGYEQLF. The CDR3 DNA reads as TGTGCCAGCAGCTCTACCGGGACTAGCGGGTATGAGCAGCTCTTC.

This clonotype was recorded at least ten times. The chain is built from TRBV20-1 and TRBJ2-2, with TRBD2 as a possible D gene (5 bases). The germline V gene has CDR1 DFQATT and CDR2 SNEGSKA (reference sequence). The V and J ends lost 3 bases and 1 base respectively, with 12 bases between them. The CDR3 has 15 residues. The CDR3 loop is CSARARLKNTGELFF. The CDR3 DNA is TGCAGTGCTAGGGCCCGACTAAAGAACACCGGGGAGCTGTTTTTT.

This clonotype was detected ten times or more. The rearrangement uses TRBV7-6 and TRBJ2-1, with D hard to call. Trimming removed 4 bases at V and 5 bases at J, with 12 bases between. The CDR3 has 14 residues. Germline V gene lookup returns CDR1 SGHVS and CDR2 FNYEAQ. CDR3 nucleotides: TGTGCCAGCAGCTCCCGGACGGATAACAATGAGCAGTTCTTC. Translating it yields CASSSRTDNNEQFF.

This clonotype has a handful of counts. The chain combines TRBV4-1 with TRBJ2-6, with D hard to call. The CDR3 length is 17 residues. V shed 3 bases and J shed 0 bases, with 12 bases lying between them. The germline CDR1 and CDR2 sequences are MGHRA and YSYEKL. The CDR3 sequence: CASSQSHLLSGANVLTF. In nucleotides, the CDR3 is TGCGCCAGCAGCCAGTCACATCTACTCTCTGGGGCCAACGTCCTGACTTTC.

This clonotype was seen a handful of times. The J gene is TRBJ2-2, the V gene TRBV13; D gene uncertain. V was pared by 3 bases and J by 6 bases, with 14 bases between. Germline CDR1 and CDR2: PRHDT and FYEKMQ (reference sequence). The CDR3 has 15 residues. The DNA of the CDR3 is TGTGCCAGCAGCTTCGACTCTGCCCCCTCCGGGGAGCTGTTTTTT. Residues: CASSFDSAPSGELFF.

The J gene is TRBJ2-2, the V gene TRBV30; D call uncertain. The CDR3 consists of 12 residues. V lost 1 base and J 6 bases, leaving 6 bases between the germline ends. CDR1 and CDR2 from the germline V gene are GTSNPN and SVGIG (reference sequence). The CDR3: CAWSGVPGELFF. The CDR3 region has the DNA TGTGCCTGGAGTGGAGTCCCCGGGGAGCTGTTTTTT. The entire variable domain, with the rest obtained from reference TRBV30 and TRBJ2-2, is as follows: SQTIHQWPATLVQPVGSPLSLECTVEGTSNPNLYWYRQAAGRGLQLLFYSVGIGQISSEVPQNLSASRPQDRQFILSSKKLLLSDSGFYLCAWSGVPGELFFGEGSRLTVL.